This T cell receptor (beta chain) was found in a study of blood T cell repertoires in COVID-19. Study summary: Material from acute and convalescent COVID-19 was sourced from the United States, Italy and Spain. Nucleic acid was either cDNA or gDNA, and it came from T cells, B-cell-depleted T cells, or PBMCs.

CDR3 length equals 13 residues. The V gene lost 7 bases and the J gene lost 3 bases, with 13 bases spanning the gap. The germline V gene has CDR1 SQVTM and CDR2 ANQGSEA. The repertoire was sequenced with immunoSEQ multiplex PCR; TCRdb's copy has only in-frame clones and lacks some. The data show 160,000 or so clones, with 90% seen just once and 15% to 20% held by the top ten. Sequencing used peripheral blood. The rearrangement links TRBV29-1 to TRBJ1-5; maybe TRBD1 (6 bases). This receptor was taken from a man aged 55 to 70 with active or convalescent COVID-19. The DNA of the CDR3 is TGCAGCGCCGGGGACACCTCCAATCAGCCCCAGCATTTT. Amino acids: CSAGDTSNQPQHF.